The 31 T cell receptor beta chains below all came from one sample that was sequenced in a study of neurological immune-mediated disorders. Via MiXCR, TCRdb re-called the 5' RACE reads, giving one row per CDR3 protein. Of some 46,000 distinct CDR3 sequences in the sample, under 13% are singletons; the top ten hold approximately 5.3%. The sample comprised PBMCs. The receptors derive from a man aged 70 or older with HTLV-1-associated myelopathy (HAM/TSP).

There are many counts of this clonotype. This chain connects TRBV29-1 to TRBJ2-2; D may match TRBD1 or TRBD2 (5 bases each). V lost 4 bases and J 4 bases, leaving 13 bases between the germline ends. Germline values: CDR1 SQVTM, CDR2 ANQGSEA. CDR3 size: 14 residues. CDR3 DNA: TGCAGCGTTGGGGGCCAGGCGGGCACCGGGGAGCTGTTTTTT. It codes for CSVGGQAGTGELFF.

The chain couples TRBV12-3 or TRBV12-4 to TRBJ2-1; TRBD1 matches 12 bases. Unmatched junction bases numbered 10, after V lost 9 bases and J lost 7 bases. The CDR3 is 15 residues long. The DNA for the CDR3 is TGTGCCAGTAGTCCTGGGACAGGGGGCAGTAATGAGCAGTTCTTC. Its protein is CASSPGTGGSNEQFF.

There are many counts of this clonotype. The CDR3 sequence is CSSEWREGETQYF. The CDR3 region has the DNA TGCAGTTCTGAATGGCGGGAGGGAGAGACCCAGTACTTC. The rearrangement links TRBV20-1 to TRBJ2-5, with TRBD2 matching over 9 bases. CDR1 is DFQATT, CDR2 SNEGSKA, per germline (reference sequence). This CDR3 has 13 residues. With V trimmed by 8 bases and J by 4 bases, 8 bases remained unmatched.

This clonotype was picked up many times. The V and J genes are TRBV6-2 or TRBV6-3 and TRBJ2-2, with D perhaps given as TRBD1 or TRBD2 (5 bases each). The ends were cut back, 6 bases at V and 6 bases at J, with 17 bases in the middle. The length of the CDR3 is 15 residues. Germline loops: CDR1 MNHEY, CDR2 SVGEGT. The chain's CDR3 is CASSLRDLVSGELFF. For the CDR3, the DNA is TGTGCCAGCAGCCTCCGGGACCTTGTGTCCGGGGAGCTGTTTTTT.

Remarks on this clonotype: It may be a read error: a sequence one base away is much more abundant. The J gene is TRBJ2-3, the V gene TRBV7-6; D call uncertain. V gave up 3 bases and J gave up 2 bases, with 12 bases separating them. The CDR3 loop spans 15 amino acids. Germline CDR1 and CDR2: SGHVS and FNYEAQ. CDR3 loop: CASSLAIGYTDTQYF. CDR3 coding DNA: TGTGCCAGCAGCTTGGCTATCGGCTACACAGATACGCAGTATTTT.

The sample holds a few counts of this clonotype. The chain is built from TRBV7-2 and TRBJ2-3, with a possible D match to TRBD2 (5 bases). From germline, CDR1 is SGHTA and CDR2 FQGNSA. The CDR3 sequence is 15 residues long. The V and J ends lost 3 bases and 0 bases respectively, with 10 bases between them. CDR3 DNA: TGTGCCAGCAGCTTCAGCGGACCGAGCACAGATACGCAGTATTTT. It yields the protein CASSFSGPSTDTQYF.

This clonotype occurred many times. The chain uses TRBV19 and TRBJ1-5; TRBD1 matches at 9 bases. V was clipped by 10 bases and J by 6 bases; unmatched bases: 10. From germline, CDR1 is LNHDA and CDR2 SQIVND (reference sequence). The CDR3 totals 14 residues. CDR3 in amino acids: CATAGQGEAQPQHF. In DNA form, the CDR3 reads TGTGCCACAGCGGGACAGGGAGAGGCTCAGCCCCAGCATTTT.

Many counts were recorded for this clonotype. The genes are TRBV6-2 or TRBV6-3 and TRBJ2-7, with TRBD2 matching over 8 bases. Germline V CDR1 and CDR2: MNHEY, SVGEGT. CDR3 length: 14 amino acids. With V trimmed by 5 bases and J by 5 bases, 8 bases remained unmatched. CDR3 DNA: TGTGCCAGCAGTCCCGGGACTAGTAATGACGAGCAGTACTTC. This translates into CASSPGTSNDEQYF.

This clonotype was seen repeatedly, ten times or more. The genes are TRBV20-1 and TRBJ2-5, with TRBD2 matching over 13 bases. Germline assignment: CDR1 DFQATT and CDR2 SNEGSKA (reference sequence). Trimming at V came to 3 bases and at J to 4 bases, leaving 8 bases not matched to a gene. The CDR3 length is 16 residues. The CDR3 is CSASSPGTSGIETQYF. In DNA form, the CDR3 reads TGCAGTGCTAGCTCGCCCGGGACTAGCGGGATAGAGACCCAGTACTTC.

This clonotype is termed medium-sized. The rearrangement joins TRBV28 to TRBJ2-7; 7 bases align to TRBD1. CDR1 and CDR2 (germline): MDHEN, SYDVKM. This CDR3 comprises 15 residues. J was trimmed by 2 bases and V by 2 bases; bases with no gene match: 6. This CDR3 is CASSLGDSQTYEQYF. The CDR3 DNA reads as TGTGCCAGCAGTTTAGGGGACAGCCAGACCTACGAGCAGTACTTC.

This clonotype was recorded a few times. This chain uses TRBV14 with TRBJ2-1; D may match TRBD1 or TRBD2 (5 bases each). V was trimmed by 5 bases and J by 3 bases, leaving 14 bases between them. The CDR3 extends over 15 amino acids. Germline V gene lookup returns CDR1 SGHDN and CDR2 FVKESK. The CDR3 protein is CASSFTRGFYNEQFF. In DNA form, the CDR3 reads TGTGCCAGCAGCTTCACTAGGGGATTCTACAATGAGCAGTTCTTC.

The CDR3 DNA is TGCAGTGCAAAAGACAGGGGGCTTCATAACACTGAAGCTTTCTTT. Its protein product is CSAKDRGLHNTEAFF. V usage is TRBV20-1 and J usage is TRBJ1-1, with 10 bases fitting TRBD1. The CDR3 consists of 15 residues. The junction had 9 bases not matched to a gene; V was cut back by 6 bases and J by 2 bases. The germline V gene encodes CDR1 DFQATT and CDR2 SNEGSKA (reference sequence).

This clonotype is labeled medium-sized. The chain carries TRBV18 and TRBJ1-2, with D hard to call. Germline values: CDR1 KGHSH, CDR2 LQKENI. The CDR3 has 15 amino acids. Trimming took 2 bases from V and 4 from J, leaving 14 bases between them. The CDR3 region is CASSPGSGGGYGYTF. The CDR3 DNA reads as TGTGCCAGCTCACCAGGAAGCGGCGGTGGCTATGGCTACACCTTC.

There are many counts of this clonotype. The V call is TRBV7-9, the J call TRBJ2-2, with unresolved D. Germline V gene lookup returns CDR1 SEHNR and CDR2 FQNEAQ (reference sequence). Trimming left V 5 bases short and J 6 bases short, with 7 bases between. This CDR3 spans 12 amino acids. As DNA, the CDR3 is TGTGCCAGCAGCCCAGCCCCCGGGGAGCTGTTTTTT. Residues: CASSPAPGELFF.

This clonotype came up many times. This chain links TRBV18 with TRBJ1-1; a possible D gene is TRBD1 (6 bases). Germline assignment: CDR1 KGHSH and CDR2 LQKENI. The ends were cut back, 3 bases at V and 5 bases at J, with 19 bases in the middle. This CDR3 comprises 16 residues. This CDR3 reads CASSPLPQGRDTEAFF. The CDR3 DNA follows: TGTGCCAGCTCACCGCTTCCACAGGGTCGGGATACTGAAGCTTTCTTT.

This clonotype was observed many times. V usage is TRBV7-9 and J usage is TRBJ2-7; 8 bases are shared with TRBD2. This CDR3 is built from 16 residues. Looked up from germline, CDR1 is SEHNR and CDR2 is FQNEAQ (reference sequence). The J segment lost 7 bases and the V segment lost 2 bases, leaving 13 bases of the junction unmatched. The CDR3 DNA reads as TGTGCCAGCAGCTTAAAGGTGGGGGCTAGCGGGTTTGAGCAGTACTTC. Residues: CASSLKVGASGFEQYF.

This chain links TRBV20-1 with TRBJ1-5; tentatively, D is TRBD1 (6 bases). The V and J ends lost 5 bases and 5 bases respectively, with 13 bases between them. The CDR3 sequence is 13 residues long. Germline V gene lookup returns CDR1 DFQATT and CDR2 SNEGSKA (reference sequence). This CDR3 is CSAPRGGYQPQHF. CDR3 coding DNA: TGCAGTGCTCCGAGGGGGGGCTATCAGCCCCAGCATTTT.

Details on this clonotype: With a much larger clone just one base away, this may be a read error. This CDR3 is CASSPLDPRPEQFF. The CDR3 bases are TGTGCCAGCAGTCCCCTGGACCCCCGCCCCGAGCAGTTCTTC. The V and J genes are TRBV6-2 or TRBV6-3 and TRBJ2-1; no firm D call. The germline CDR1 and CDR2 sequences are MNHEY and SVGEGT. The CDR3 has 14 residues. V gave up 5 bases and J gave up 10 bases, with 18 bases separating them.

At least ten counts were recorded for this clonotype. A read error may produce the germline difference seen at one junction end. The chain links TRBV5-1 to TRBJ2-7; D is possibly TRBD1 (6 bases). Germline-derived CDR1 and CDR2 are SGHRS and YFSETQ. The CDR3 has 13 residues. The DNA for the CDR3 is TGCGCCAGCAGGTTGGGGGCGAGCTACGAGCAGTACTTC. Encoded protein: CASRLGASYEQYF.

This clonotype occurred many times. The chain uses TRBV5-1 and TRBJ1-2; possibly TRBD1 for D (5 bases). Trimming took off 0 bases at V and 7 bases at J, with 16 bases between the two ends. CDR1 is SGHRS and CDR2 is YFSETQ in the germline V gene. There are 15 residues in the CDR3. The CDR3: CASSLASGGVSGYTF. The CDR3, as DNA: TGCGCCAGCAGCTTGGCAAGTGGGGGAGTCTCTGGCTACACCTTC. The full variable domain, rest sourced from reference TRBV5-1 and TRBJ1-2, is KAGVTQTPRYLIKTRGQQVTLSCSPISGHRSVSWYQQTPGQGLQFLFEYFSETQRNKGNFPGRFSGRQFSNSRSEMNVSTLELGDSALYLCASSLASGGVSGYTFGSGTRLTVV.

In this sample, this clonotype turned up many times. The V and J genes are TRBV6-6 and TRBJ2-5, with D unclear. V was shortened by 4 bases and J by 1 base, with 7 bases between the two germline ends. This CDR3 is built from 13 residues. The germline V gene encodes CDR1 MNHNY and CDR2 SVGAGI (reference sequence). The CDR3 is CASSSRLQETQYF. The CDR3, as DNA: TGTGCCAGCAGTTCCCGACTCCAAGAGACCCAGTACTTC.

V and J are TRBV27 and TRBJ1-1; D not resolved. Germline lookup yields CDR1 MNHEY and CDR2 SMNVEV (reference sequence). The CDR3 length is 10 residues. V lost 10 bases and J 12 bases, leaving 15 bases between the germline ends. The CDR3 region is CANRQIQTFF. The CDR3 nucleotides are TGTGCCAACAGACAAATCCAAACTTTCTTT.

This clonotype showed up many times. The genes are TRBV4-1 and TRBJ1-1; D gene uncertain. V dropped 1 base and J dropped 4 bases, with 13 bases sitting between them. CDR3 length: 15 residues. Germline V lookup: CDR1 MGHRA, CDR2 YSYEKL. The CDR3 loop is CASSQVGRRGTEAFF. In DNA form, the CDR3 reads TGCGCCAGCAGCCAAGTCGGACGACGGGGCACTGAAGCTTTCTTT.

This clonotype was recorded at least ten times. This chain links TRBV21-1 with TRBJ2-7. TRBV21-1 is designated a pseudogene. The CDR3 extends over 12 amino acids. This chain's CDR3 is CASSKALSGKYF. Here the CDR3 DNA reads TGTGCCAGCAGCAAAGCGCTTAGCGGGAAGTACTTC.

In this sample, this clonotype turned up many times. J is TRBJ2-1 and V is TRBV7-2; the match to TRBD2 covers 9 bases. This CDR3 spans 17 amino acids. Germline CDR1 is SGHTA and CDR2 is FQGNSA. The ends lost 7 bases at V and 7 bases at J; junction bases unmatched: 17. The CDR3 DNA sequence: TGTGCCAGCACCAGGGGCGACCTCATGGGACTAGCTAATGAGCAGTTCTTC. It codes for CASTRGDLMGLANEQFF.

V gene TRBV20-1 combines with J gene TRBJ1-6, with no clear D. The V gene lost 3 bases and the J gene lost 7 bases, with 10 bases spanning the gap. The CDR3 runs 13 residues. Germline CDR1 and CDR2: DFQATT and SNEGSKA (reference sequence). The CDR3 loop is CSASKIRNSPLHF. CDR3 in DNA: TGCAGTGCTAGCAAGATCAGGAATTCACCCCTCCACTTT.

Ten or more counts support this clonotype. The chain is built from TRBV9 and TRBJ2-2; D may match TRBD1 or TRBD2 (5 bases each). This CDR3 is 16 amino acids long. Germline CDR1 and CDR2: SGDLS and YYNGEE. V lost 4 bases and J 7 bases, leaving 20 bases between the germline ends. The CDR3 region is CASSRGFGEGFGELFF. CDR3 DNA: TGTGCCAGCAGCCGGGGATTCGGAGAGGGGTTCGGGGAGCTGTTTTTT.

This clonotype was seen repeatedly, ten times or more. This chain uses TRBV6-4 with TRBJ2-1; tentative D call: TRBD2 (5 bases). Germline values: CDR1 MRHNA, CDR2 SNTAGT. The CDR3 has 15 amino acids. Trimming removed 4 bases at V and 2 bases at J, with 12 bases between. Written as DNA, the CDR3 is TGTGCCAGCAGTGTGGGAGCCTCCCCCTACAATGAGCAGTTCTTC. Translating it yields CASSVGASPYNEQFF.

There are many counts of this clonotype. V and J are TRBV7-8 and TRBJ1-5, with D uncertain. The germline gives CDR1 SGHVS, CDR2 FQNEAQ. CDR3 length: 15 amino acids. The germline V and J ends were trimmed by 3 bases and 4 bases, with 13 bases remaining between them. The CDR3 bases are TGTGCCAGCAGCTTCCGGTCAGGAACTAATCAGCCCCAGCATTTT. This codes for CASSFRSGTNQPQHF.

In this sample, this clonotype turned up many times. This chain links TRBV10-3 with TRBJ1-3; D unresolved. The CDR3 sequence is 15 residues long. The V gene's germline CDR1 is ENHRY and CDR2 SYGVKD. The V and J ends lost 7 bases and 0 bases respectively, with 13 bases between them. The CDR3 sequence: CAITPDPYSGNTIYF. In DNA form, the CDR3 reads TGTGCCATCACCCCGGACCCTTACTCTGGAAACACCATATATTTT.

This clonotype was detected a few times. This chain joins TRBV20-1 and TRBJ1-1; D uncertain. Germline CDR1 reads DFQATT; CDR2 reads SNEGSKA (reference sequence). Trimming stripped 6 bases from V and 4 bases from J, with 15 bases between. This CDR3 is built from 13 residues. CDR3 residues: CSAPNPRTTEAFF. CDR3 in DNA: TGCAGTGCCCCAAACCCCCGAACCACTGAAGCTTTCTTT.